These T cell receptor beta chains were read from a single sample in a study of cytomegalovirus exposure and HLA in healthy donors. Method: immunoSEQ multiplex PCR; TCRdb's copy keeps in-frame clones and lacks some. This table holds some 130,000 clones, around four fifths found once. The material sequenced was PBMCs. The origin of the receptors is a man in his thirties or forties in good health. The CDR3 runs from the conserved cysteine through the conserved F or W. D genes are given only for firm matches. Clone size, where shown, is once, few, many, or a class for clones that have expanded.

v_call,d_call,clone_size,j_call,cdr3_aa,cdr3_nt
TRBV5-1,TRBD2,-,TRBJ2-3,CASSSQGLAGRTDTQYF,TGCGCCAGCAGCTCCCAGGGACTAGCGGGACGCACAGATACGCAGTATTTT
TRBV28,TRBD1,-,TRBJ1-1,CASSPDRATEAFF,TGTGCCAGCAGTCCGGACAGGGCGACTGAAGCTTTCTTT
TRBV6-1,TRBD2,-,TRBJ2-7,CASKERELYEQYF,TGTGCCAGCAAGGAGCGGGAGTTGTACGAGCAGTACTTC
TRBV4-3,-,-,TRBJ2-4,CASSPRVLAKNIQYF,TGCGCCAGCAGTCCCAGGGTTCTAGCCAAAAACATTCAGTACTTC
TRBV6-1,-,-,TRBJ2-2,CASSLTANTGELFF,TGTGCCAGCAGTTTAACAGCGAACACCGGGGAGCTGTTTTTT
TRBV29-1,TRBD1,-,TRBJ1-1,CSALQGDTEAFF,TGCAGCGCTCTACAGGGGGACACTGAAGCTTTCTTT
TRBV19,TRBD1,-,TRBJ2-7,CASSIASGQGRSYEQYF,TGTGCCAGTAGTATAGCCTCAGGACAGGGGCGATCCTACGAGCAGTACTTC
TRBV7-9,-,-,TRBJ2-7,CASSPHYYEQYF,TGTGCCAGCAGCCCCCACTACTACGAGCAGTACTTC
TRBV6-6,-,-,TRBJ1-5,CASMMRTGGNQPQHF,TGTGCCAGCATGATGCGTACAGGTGGTAATCAGCCCCAGCATTTT
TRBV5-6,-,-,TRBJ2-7,CASSLGVGGTYEQYF,TGTGCCAGCAGCTTAGGGGTCGGCGGAACCTACGAGCAGTACTTC
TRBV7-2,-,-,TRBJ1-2,CASSLVQGDYGYTF,TGTGCCAGCAGCTTGGTCCAGGGCGACTATGGCTACACCTTC
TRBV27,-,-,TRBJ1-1,CASTSGSGGYSEAFF,TGTGCCAGCACCTCCGGGTCGGGGGGCTACTCTGAAGCTTTCTTT
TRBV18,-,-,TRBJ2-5,CASSHGHIRVETQYF,TGTGCCAGCTCACACGGACACATTAGGGTGGAGACCCAGTACTTC
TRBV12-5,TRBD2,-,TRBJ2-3,CASGLVMVGGSADTQYF,TGTGCTAGTGGTTTGGTAATGGTGGGAGGGTCGGCAGATACGCAGTATTTT
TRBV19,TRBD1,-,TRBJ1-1,CASSAGQGNTEAFF,TGTGCCAGTAGTGCGGGACAGGGGAACACTGAAGCTTTCTTT
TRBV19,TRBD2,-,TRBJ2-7,CASSSPGLAGGTYEQYF,TGTGCCAGTAGTAGCCCGGGACTAGCGGGAGGAACCTACGAGCAGTACTTC
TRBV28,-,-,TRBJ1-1,CASSDTNTEAFF,TGTGCCAGCAGCGACACGAACACTGAAGCTTTCTTT
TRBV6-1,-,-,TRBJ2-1,CASGGGREQFF,TGTGCCAGCGGTGGGGGGAGGGAGCAGTTCTTC
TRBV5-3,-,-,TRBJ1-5,CARSTARDCGNQPQHF,TGTGCCAGAAGCACCGCCAGGGATTGCGGCAATCAGCCCCAGCATTTT
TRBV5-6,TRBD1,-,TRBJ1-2,CASSLSGGPYTF,TGTGCCAGCAGCTTGTCAGGGGGCCCTTACACCTTC
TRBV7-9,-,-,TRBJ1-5,CSSSPGGQPQHF,TGTTCCAGCAGCCCCGGAGGTCAGCCCCAGCATTTT
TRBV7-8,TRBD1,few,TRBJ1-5,CASSSRFGTGANQPQHF,TGTGCCAGCAGCTCACGGTTCGGGACAGGGGCAAATCAGCCCCAGCATTTT
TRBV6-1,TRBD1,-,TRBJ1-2,CASSPRQGASYGYTF,TGTGCCAGCAGTCCCCGACAGGGGGCCTCCTATGGCTACACCTTC
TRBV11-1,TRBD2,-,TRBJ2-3,CASSFGGGGSSDTQYF,TGTGCCAGCAGCTTCGGGGGAGGCGGGAGTTCAGATACGCAGTATTTT
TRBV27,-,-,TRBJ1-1,CASSPPWGVAEAFF,TGTGCCAGCAGTCCCCCGTGGGGGGTAGCTGAAGCTTTCTTT
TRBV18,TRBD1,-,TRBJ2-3,CASSPLTGIADTQYF,TGTGCCAGCTCACCCTTGACAGGGATTGCGGATACGCAGTATTTT
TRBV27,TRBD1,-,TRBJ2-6,CASSSIGGPSGANVLTF,TGTGCCAGCAGTTCGATAGGGGGCCCCTCTGGGGCCAACGTCCTGACTTTC
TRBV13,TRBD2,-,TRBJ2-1,CASSPLGEGGPPSRNEQFF,TGTGCCAGCAGCCCCCTAGGGGAGGGAGGGCCCCCTTCTCGAAATGAGCAGTTCTTC
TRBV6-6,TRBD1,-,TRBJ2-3,CASSYSGQVNTQYF,TGTGCCAGCAGTTACTCGGGACAGGTGAATACGCAGTATTTT
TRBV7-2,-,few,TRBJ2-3,CASSLGLEVDTQYF,TGTGCCAGCAGCTTAGGACTTGAGGTGGATACGCAGTATTTT
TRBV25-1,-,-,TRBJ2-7,CATGDTAYAYEQYF,TGTGCCACCGGGGACACAGCCTATGCCTACGAGCAGTACTTC
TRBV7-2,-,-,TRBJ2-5,CASSLEVTGRKAPTRTQYF,TGTGCCAGCAGCTTAGAAGTGACAGGGAGGAAAGCGCCGACCCGGACCCAGTACTTC
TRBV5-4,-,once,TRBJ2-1,CASSLVAQLEDEQFF,TGTGCCAGCAGCTTAGTAGCGCAGCTGGAGGATGAGCAGTTCTTC
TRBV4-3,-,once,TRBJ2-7,CASSQPGIPYEQYF,TGCGCCAGCAGCCAACCGGGTATTCCCTACGAGCAGTACTTC
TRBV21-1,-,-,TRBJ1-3,CASSKGENTIYF,TGTGCCAGCAGCAAAGGGGAGAACACCATATATTTT
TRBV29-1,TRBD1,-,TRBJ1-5,CSIGQGVNQPQHF,TGCAGCATTGGACAGGGAGTAAATCAGCCCCAGCATTTT
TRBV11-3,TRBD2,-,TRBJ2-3,CASSLALAGGREDTQYF,TGTGCCAGCAGCTTAGCCCTAGCGGGAGGGCGGGAAGATACGCAGTATTTT